This T cell receptor (beta chain) was obtained from a study of T cell repertoires in cytomegalovirus infection. Between the trimmed V and J ends, which lost 5 bases and 5 bases, there was a span of 16 bases. The CDR3 has 14 residues. The germline gives CDR1 MNHNS, CDR2 SASEGT. Worth noting for this clonotype: Antigen unknown.

TCRdb used MiXCR to reprocess the reads, holding one entry per CDR3 protein. The sample shows some 150,000 distinct CDR3 sequences, over 25% of them seen only once. The sample in question was CD8+ T cells from cultured PBMCs, obtained from culture after CMV antigen stimulation. This TCR came from a human donor in good health (CMV status not recorded). Some clones in this sample may be carry-over from other donors' samples. J is TRBJ2-7 and V is TRBV6-1, with D unclear. The CDR3, as DNA: TGTGCCAGCAGTTCCTTAAAGGGATTTGACGAGCAGTACTTC. Amino acids: CASSSLKGFDEQYF.